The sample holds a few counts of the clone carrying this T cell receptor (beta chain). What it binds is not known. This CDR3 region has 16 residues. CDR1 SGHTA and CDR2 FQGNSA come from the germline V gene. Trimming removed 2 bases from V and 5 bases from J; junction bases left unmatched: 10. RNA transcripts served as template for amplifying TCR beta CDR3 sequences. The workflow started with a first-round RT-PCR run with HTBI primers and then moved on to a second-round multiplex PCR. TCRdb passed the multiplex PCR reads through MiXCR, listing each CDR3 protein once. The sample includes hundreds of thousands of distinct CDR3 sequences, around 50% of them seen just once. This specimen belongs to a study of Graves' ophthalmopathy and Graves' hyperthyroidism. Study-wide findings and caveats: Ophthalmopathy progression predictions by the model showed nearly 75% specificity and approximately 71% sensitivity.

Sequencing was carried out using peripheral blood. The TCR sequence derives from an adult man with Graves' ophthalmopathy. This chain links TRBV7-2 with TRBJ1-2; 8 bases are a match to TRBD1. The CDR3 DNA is TGTGCCAGCAGCTTATTTTCCCGCCAGGGGGCTTATGGCTACACCTTC. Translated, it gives CASSLFSRQGAYGYTF.